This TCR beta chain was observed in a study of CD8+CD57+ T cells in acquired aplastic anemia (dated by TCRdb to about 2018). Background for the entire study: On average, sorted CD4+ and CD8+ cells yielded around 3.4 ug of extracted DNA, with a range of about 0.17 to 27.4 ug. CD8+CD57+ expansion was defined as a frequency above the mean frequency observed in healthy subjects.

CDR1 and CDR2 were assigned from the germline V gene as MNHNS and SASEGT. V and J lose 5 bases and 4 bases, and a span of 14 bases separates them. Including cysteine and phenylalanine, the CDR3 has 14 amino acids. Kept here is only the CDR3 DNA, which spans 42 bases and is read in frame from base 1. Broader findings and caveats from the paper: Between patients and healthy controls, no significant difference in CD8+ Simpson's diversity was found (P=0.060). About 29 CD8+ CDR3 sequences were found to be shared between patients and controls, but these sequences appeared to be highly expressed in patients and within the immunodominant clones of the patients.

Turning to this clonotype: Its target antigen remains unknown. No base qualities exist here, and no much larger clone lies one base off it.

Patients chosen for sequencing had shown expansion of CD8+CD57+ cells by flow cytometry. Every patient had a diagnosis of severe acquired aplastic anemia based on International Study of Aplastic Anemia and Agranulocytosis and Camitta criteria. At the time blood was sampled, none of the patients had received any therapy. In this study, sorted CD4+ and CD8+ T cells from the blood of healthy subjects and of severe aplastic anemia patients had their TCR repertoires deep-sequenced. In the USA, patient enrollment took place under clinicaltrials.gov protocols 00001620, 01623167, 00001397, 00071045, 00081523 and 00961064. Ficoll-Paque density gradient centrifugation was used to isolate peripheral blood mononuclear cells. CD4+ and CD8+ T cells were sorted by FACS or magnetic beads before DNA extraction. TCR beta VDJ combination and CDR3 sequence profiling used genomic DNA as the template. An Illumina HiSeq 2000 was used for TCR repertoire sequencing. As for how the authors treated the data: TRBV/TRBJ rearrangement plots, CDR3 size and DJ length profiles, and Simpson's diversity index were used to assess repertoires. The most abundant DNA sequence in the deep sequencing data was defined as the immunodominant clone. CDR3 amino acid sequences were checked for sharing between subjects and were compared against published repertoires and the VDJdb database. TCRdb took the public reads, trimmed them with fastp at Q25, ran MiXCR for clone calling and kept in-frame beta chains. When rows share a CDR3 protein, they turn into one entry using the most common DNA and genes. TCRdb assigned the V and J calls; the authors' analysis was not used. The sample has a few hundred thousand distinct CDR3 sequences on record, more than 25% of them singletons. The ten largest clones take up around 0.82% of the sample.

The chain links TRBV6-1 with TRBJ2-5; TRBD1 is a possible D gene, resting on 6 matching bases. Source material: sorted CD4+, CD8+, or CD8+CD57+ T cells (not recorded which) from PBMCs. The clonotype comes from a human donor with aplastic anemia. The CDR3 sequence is CASSQEQGRETQYF. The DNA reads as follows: TGTGCCAGCAGTCAAGAACAGGGTCGAGAGACCCAGTACTTC.